This TCR beta chain came from a study of early T cells in non-severe SARS-CoV-2 infection (dated by TCRdb to the early 2020s). Some background on the complete study: Because TCR sequencing relied on bulk RNA taken from unsorted whole blood, pairing of alpha and beta chains was not possible.

Receptor amplification or capture employed 5' RACE. The reads were generated on a NextSeq 500. In the TCR library protocol, unique molecular identifiers were attached to individual cDNA molecules to correct for PCR bias and sequencing error. TCR alpha and beta chains were both sequenced, and the abundances of alpha and beta sequences in each sample were closely correlated with each other. In the original analysis: Decombinator V4 was used to annotate TCR sequences for V gene, J gene and CDR3. Expanded TCRs were defined as changing significantly between any two time points under a Poisson model with p below 0.0001. TCR abundances were normalised to the total number of TCRs sequenced per sample and expressed as counts per million. TRAV1-2 paired with TRAJ12, TRAJ20 or TRAJ33 defined MAIT TCRs, while TRAV10 paired with TRAJ18 defined iNKT TCRs. A search of VDJdb, accessed on 1 November 2021, was run for TCRs annotated to CMV, EBV and SARS-CoV-2, with TCRs annotated for multiple antigens excluded. TCRdb trimmed public reads at Q25 via fastp, called clones via MiXCR and kept in-frame beta chains. Duplicate CDR3 protein sequences are folded into a single record with the most common DNA and genes. It is TCRdb's table, rather than the study itself, that gives the V and J calls and clone size. The sample table contains more than 80,000 distinct CDR3 sequences; only one count was recorded for about 10% of them. The ten largest clonotypes hold roughly 4.9% of the sample.

Results and caveats for the whole study, not just this receptor: VDJdb matching was skewed toward anti-spike CD8 responses and likely underestimated virus-specific expansions by missing private and CD4 specificities.

The study was a case-control design nested within a healthcare worker cohort in London, UK, with weekly nasopharyngeal swab PCR tests and blood sampling. Healthcare workers were recruited between 23 and 31 March 2020, during the week of the UK lockdown, and were followed weekly for up to roughly 15 weeks. Comments on this clonotype: What this receptor recognizes is not known. Within one base of it there is no much larger clone, and no base qualities were kept.

Reading the germline V gene gives CDR1 SQVTM and CDR2 ANQGSEA. The CDR3 numbers 13 residues from cysteine through phenylalanine. The only DNA kept is the CDR3, 39 bases in frame from the first base. Here V drops 7 bases and J drops 5 bases, and the junction holds 9 bases not matched to any gene. The TCR sequence derives from an adult who was a healthcare worker with PCR-confirmed SARS-CoV-2 infection or an uninfected control (not recorded which). The rearranged chain carries TRBV29-1 and TRBJ2-7; a stretch of 9 junction bases matches TRBD1. The sample comprised whole blood. The DNA reads as follows: TGCAGCGCTGTCCGGGACAGGGAAAACGAGCAGTACTTC. This gives the protein CSAVRDRENEQYF.